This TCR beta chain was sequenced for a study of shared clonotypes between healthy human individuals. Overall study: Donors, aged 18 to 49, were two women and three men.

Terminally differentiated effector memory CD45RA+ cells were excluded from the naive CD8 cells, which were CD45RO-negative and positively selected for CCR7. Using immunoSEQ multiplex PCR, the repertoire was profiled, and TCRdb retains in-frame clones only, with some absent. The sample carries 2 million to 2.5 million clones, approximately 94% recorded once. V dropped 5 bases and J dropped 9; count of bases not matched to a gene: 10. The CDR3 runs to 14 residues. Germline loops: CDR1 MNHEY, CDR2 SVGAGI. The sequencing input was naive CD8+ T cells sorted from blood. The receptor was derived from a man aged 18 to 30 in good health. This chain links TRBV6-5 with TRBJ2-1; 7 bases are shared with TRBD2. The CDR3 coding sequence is TGTGCCAGCAGTCCAACGGGGGGACGGGCTGAGCAGTTCTTC. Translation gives CASSPTGGRAEQFF.